This entry features one T cell receptor beta chain sequence. The CDR3 contains 13 residues. The V end lost 6 bases, the J end lost 1 base, and 4 bases lay between the germline ends. This sample was included in a study of blood T cell repertoires in COVID-19. About the research overall: The United States, Italy and Spain supplied acute and convalescent COVID-19 samples. Sources were T cells, B-cell-depleted T cells, or PBMCs; the material itself was cDNA or gDNA.

Study processing details: Estimated nucleated cell counts came from reference gene primer amplification. Using immunoSEQ multiplex PCR, the repertoire was profiled, and TCRdb retains in-frame clones only, with some absent. V and J calls plus clone size are reproduced from that table; the DNA served to infer D and trimming. This table has about 25,000 clones, about 85% appearing once. The receptor was isolated from a middle-aged man with active or convalescent COVID-19. Sequencing was carried out using peripheral blood. The chain couples TRBV12-3 or TRBV12-4 to TRBJ2-6; D unclear. Written as DNA, the CDR3 is TGTGCCAGCAGCCCATCTGGGGCCAACGTCCTGACTTTC. Protein product: CASSPSGANVLTF.